The present T cell receptor (beta chain) was sequenced within a study of T cell responses to AZD1222 COVID-19 vaccine. Study observations and caveats: Scientists sampled the repertoires only once the peak T cell response had passed. Spike was spanned by vaccine-associated CD4 TCRs, which were dominant at 160-218 and 743-854.

There are 15 residues in the CDR3. The V gene lost 7 bases and the J gene lost 3 bases, with 18 bases spanning the gap. Germline V gene data show CDR1 as SGHAT and CDR2 as FQNNGV. Assay used: immunoSEQ multiplex PCR; TCRdb lists only in-frame clones, some missing. The sample yields 90,000 to 95,000 clones, approximately 91% seen once. This clone was seen a single time. Its specificity is not known. The receptor was isolated from an adult in good health. Sequenced here: peripheral blood, sampled on day 0 of AZD1222 vaccination. The chain uses TRBV11-2 and TRBJ1-2, with D possibly matching TRBD1 (6 bases). The CDR3 region is CASTQRGPKDYGYTF. The CDR3 coding sequence is TGTGCCAGCACCCAACGGGGGCCCAAGGACTATGGCTACACCTTC. Full variable domain (remainder filled in from reference TRBV11-2 and TRBJ1-2): EAGVAQSPRYKIIEKRQSVAFWCNPISGHATLYWYQQILGQGPKLLIQFQNNGVVDDSQLPKDRFSAERLKGVDSTLKIQPAKLEDSAVYLCASTQRGPKDYGYTFGSGTRLTVV.